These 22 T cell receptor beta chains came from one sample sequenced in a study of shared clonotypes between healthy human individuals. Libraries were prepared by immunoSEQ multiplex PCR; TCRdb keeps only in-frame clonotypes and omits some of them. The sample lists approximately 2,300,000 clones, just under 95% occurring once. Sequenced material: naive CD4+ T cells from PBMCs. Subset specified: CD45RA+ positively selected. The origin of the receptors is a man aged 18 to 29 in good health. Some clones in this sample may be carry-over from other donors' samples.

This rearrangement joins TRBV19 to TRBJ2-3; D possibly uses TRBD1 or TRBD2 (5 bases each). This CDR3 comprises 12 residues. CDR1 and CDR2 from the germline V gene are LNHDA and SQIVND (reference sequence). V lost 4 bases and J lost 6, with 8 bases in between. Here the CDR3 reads CASSNWDDTQYF. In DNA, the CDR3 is TGTGCCAGTAGTAACTGGGACGATACGCAGTATTTT. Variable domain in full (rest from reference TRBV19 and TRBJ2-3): DGGITQSPKYLFRKEGQNVTLSCEQNLNHDAMYWYRQDPGQGLRLIYYSQIVNDFQKGDIAEGYSVSREKKESFPLTVTSAQKNPTAFYLCASSNWDDTQYFGPGTRLTVL.

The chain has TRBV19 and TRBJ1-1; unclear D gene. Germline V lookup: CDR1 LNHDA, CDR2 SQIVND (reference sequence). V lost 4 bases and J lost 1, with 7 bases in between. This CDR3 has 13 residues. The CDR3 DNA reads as TGTGCCAGTAGTACTACAGCGAACACTGAAGCTTTCTTT. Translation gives CASSTTANTEAFF.

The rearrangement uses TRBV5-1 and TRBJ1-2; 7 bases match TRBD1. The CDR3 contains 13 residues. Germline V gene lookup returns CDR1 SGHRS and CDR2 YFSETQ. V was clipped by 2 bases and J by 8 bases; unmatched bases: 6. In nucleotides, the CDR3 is TGCGCCAGCAGCTTTACAGGGGAGGAGGGCTACACCTTC. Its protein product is CASSFTGEEGYTF.

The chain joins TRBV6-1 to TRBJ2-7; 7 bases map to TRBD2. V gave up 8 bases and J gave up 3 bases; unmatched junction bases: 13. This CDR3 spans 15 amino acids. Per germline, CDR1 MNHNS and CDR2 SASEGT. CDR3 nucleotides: TGTGCCAGCCGGGAGGACCCCAGTGGCGTCTACGAGCAGTACTTC. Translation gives CASREDPSGVYEQYF.

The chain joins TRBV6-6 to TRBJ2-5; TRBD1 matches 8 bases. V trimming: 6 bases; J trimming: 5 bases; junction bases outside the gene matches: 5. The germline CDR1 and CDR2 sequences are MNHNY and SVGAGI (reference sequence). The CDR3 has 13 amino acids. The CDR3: CASRQGAGETQYF. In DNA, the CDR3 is TGTGCCAGCAGGCAGGGGGCAGGGGAGACCCAGTACTTC.

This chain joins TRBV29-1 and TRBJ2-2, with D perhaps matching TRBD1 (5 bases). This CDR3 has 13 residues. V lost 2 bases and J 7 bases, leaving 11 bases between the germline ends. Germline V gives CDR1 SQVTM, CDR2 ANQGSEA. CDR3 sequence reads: CSVEPGRDGELFF. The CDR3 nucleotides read TGCAGCGTTGAACCAGGGCGAGACGGGGAGCTGTTTTTT.

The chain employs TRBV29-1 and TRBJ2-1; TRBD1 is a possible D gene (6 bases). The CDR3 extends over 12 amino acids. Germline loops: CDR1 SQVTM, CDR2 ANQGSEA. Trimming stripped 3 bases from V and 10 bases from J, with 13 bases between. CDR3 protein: CSVDHGTREQFF. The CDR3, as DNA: TGCAGCGTTGATCATGGGACACGCGAGCAGTTCTTC.

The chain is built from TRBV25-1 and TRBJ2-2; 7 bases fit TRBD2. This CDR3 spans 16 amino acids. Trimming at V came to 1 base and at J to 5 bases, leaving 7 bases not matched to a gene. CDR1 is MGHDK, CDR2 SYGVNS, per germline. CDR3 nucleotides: TGTGCCAGCAGTGAATCGTTAGCGGGTAGGACCGGGGAGCTGTTTTTT. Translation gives CASSESLAGRTGELFF.

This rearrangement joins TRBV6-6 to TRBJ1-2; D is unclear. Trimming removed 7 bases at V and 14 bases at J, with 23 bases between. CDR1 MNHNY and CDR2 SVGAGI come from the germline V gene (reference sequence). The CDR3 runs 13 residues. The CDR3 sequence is CASNPPGQPNLTF. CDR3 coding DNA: TGTGCCAGCAATCCTCCGGGCCAACCCAATTTGACCTTC.

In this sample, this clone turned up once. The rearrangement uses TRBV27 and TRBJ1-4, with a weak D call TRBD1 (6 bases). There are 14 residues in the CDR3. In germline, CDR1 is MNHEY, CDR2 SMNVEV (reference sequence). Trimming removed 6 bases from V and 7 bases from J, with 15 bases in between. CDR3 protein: CASRVRGPSEKLFF. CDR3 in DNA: TGTGCCAGCAGGGTCCGGGGGCCGTCTGAAAAACTGTTTTTT. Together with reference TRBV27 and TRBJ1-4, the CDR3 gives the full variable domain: EAQVTQNPRYLITVTGKKLTVTCSQNMNHEYMSWYRQDPGLGLRQIYYSMNVEVTDKGDVPEGYKVSRKEKRNFPLILESPSPNQTSLYFCASRVRGPSEKLFFGSGTQLSVL.

The CDR3 sequence: CASSSIYEQYF. The CDR3 DNA follows: TGTGCCAGCAGTTCCATCTACGAGCAGTACTTC. V usage is TRBV25-1 and J usage is TRBJ2-5; no clear D gene. With the DNA end fitting TRBJ2-7 better, the J assignment may be wrong. Germline CDR1 and CDR2: MGHDK and SYGVNS. The CDR3 is 11 residues long.

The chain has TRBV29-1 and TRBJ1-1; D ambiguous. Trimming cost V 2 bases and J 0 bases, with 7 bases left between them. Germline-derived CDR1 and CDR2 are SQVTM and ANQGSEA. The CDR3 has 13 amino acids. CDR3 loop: CSVEQAMNTEAFF. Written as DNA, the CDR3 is TGCAGCGTTGAACAGGCGATGAACACTGAAGCTTTCTTT. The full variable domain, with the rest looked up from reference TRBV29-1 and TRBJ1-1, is SAVISQKPSRDICQRGTSLTIQCQVDSQVTMMFWYRQQPGQSLTLIATANQGSEATYESGFVIDKFPISRPNLTFSTLTVSNMSPEDSSIYLCSVEQAMNTEAFFGQGTRLTVV.

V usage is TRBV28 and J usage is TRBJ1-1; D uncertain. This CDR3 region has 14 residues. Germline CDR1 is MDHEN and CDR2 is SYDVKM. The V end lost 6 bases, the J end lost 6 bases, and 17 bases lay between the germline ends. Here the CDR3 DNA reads TGTGCCAGCAGCTTGACCTTCAGGTTCGCTGAAGCTTTCTTT. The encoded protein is CASSLTFRFAEAFF.

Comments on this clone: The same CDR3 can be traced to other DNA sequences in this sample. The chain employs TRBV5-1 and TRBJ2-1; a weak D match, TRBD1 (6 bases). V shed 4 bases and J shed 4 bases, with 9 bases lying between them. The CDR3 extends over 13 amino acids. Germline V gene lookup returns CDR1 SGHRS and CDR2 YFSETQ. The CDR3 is CASSVGQYNEQFF. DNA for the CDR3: TGCGCCAGCAGCGTAGGACAGTACAATGAGCAGTTCTTC.

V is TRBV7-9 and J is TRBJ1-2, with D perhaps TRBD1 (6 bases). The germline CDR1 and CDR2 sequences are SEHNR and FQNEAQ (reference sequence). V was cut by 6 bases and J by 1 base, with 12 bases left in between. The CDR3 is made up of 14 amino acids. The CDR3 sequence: CASSLGQFNYGYTF. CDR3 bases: TGTGCCAGCAGTCTTGGACAGTTTAACTATGGCTACACCTTC.

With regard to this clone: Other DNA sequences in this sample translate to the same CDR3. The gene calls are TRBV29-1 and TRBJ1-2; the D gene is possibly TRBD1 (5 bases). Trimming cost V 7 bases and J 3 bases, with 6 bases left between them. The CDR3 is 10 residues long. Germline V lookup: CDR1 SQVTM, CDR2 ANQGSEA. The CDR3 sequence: CSGGDYGYTF. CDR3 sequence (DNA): TGCAGCGGAGGGGACTATGGCTACACCTTC.

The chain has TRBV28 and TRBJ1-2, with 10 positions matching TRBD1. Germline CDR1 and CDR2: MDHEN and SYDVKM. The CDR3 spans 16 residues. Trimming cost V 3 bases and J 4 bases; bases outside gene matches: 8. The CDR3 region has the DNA TGTGCCAGCAGTTTGTCTGGGACAGGGGCGGGCTATGGCTACACCTTC. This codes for CASSLSGTGAGYGYTF.

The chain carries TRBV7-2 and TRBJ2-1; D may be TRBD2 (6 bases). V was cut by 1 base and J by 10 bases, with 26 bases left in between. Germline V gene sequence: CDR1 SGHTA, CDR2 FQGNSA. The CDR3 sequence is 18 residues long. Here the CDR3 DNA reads TGTGCCAGCAGCTTAGTCCCGAGGTTTGGCGGGACGCTCAGCGAGCAGTTCTTC. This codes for CASSLVPRFGGTLSEQFF.

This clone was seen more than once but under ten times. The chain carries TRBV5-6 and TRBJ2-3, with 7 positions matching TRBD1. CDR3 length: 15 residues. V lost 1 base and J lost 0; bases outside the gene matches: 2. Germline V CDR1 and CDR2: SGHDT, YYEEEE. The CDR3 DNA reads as TGTGCCAGCAGCTTGCCCAGGGGGAGCACAGATACGCAGTATTTT. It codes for CASSLPRGSTDTQYF.

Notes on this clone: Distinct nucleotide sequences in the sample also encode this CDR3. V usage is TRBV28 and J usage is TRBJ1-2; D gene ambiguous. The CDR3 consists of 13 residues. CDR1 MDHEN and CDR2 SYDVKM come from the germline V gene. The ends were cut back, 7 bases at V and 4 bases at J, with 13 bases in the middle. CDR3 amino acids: CASTRGPGYGYTF. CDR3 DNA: TGTGCCAGCACTAGAGGGCCTGGCTATGGCTACACCTTC.

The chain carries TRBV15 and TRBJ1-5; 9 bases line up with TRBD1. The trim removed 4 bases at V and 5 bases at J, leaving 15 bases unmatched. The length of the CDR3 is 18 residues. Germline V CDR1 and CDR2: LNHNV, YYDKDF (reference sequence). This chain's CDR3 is CATSTPIGTGRIDQPQHF. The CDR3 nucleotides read TGTGCCACCAGCACTCCTATTGGGACAGGGAGGATCGATCAGCCCCAGCATTTT.

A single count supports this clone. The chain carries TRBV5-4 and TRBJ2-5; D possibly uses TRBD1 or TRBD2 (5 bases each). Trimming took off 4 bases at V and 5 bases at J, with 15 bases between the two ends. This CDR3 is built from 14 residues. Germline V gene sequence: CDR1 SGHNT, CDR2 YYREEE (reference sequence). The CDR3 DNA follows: TGTGCCAGCAGCCCCGCCTTGGGGGTCGAGACCCAGTACTTC. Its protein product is CASSPALGVETQYF.